These T cell receptor beta chains were read from a single sample in a study of OX40 agonist ivuxolimab in advanced cancers. Clones were read by immunoSEQ multiplex PCR, and TCRdb kept only the in-frame ones, dropping some. The sample consists of about 100,000 clones, approximately 89% of them appearing once. The input for sequencing was CD4+ or CD8+ T cells sorted from blood, taken in a trial of the OX40 agonist ivuxolimab. These receptors originate from an adult with an advanced solid tumor such as melanoma, head and neck, liver or kidney cancer. CDR3s include the opening cysteine and the closing phenylalanine or tryptophan. D genes are given only for firm matches. A row's size may be missing; if present it is once, few, many or a size class.

V: TRBV5-5; size: -; J: TRBJ1-2; D: -; DNA: TGTGCCAGCAGCCCACCCGGGACAAGAAACTATGGCTACACCTTC; CDR3: CASSPPGTRNYGYTF
V: TRBV14; size: -; J: TRBJ2-7; D: -; DNA: TGTGCCAGCAGCCAAGATACAGGCCTCTCCTACGAGCAGTACTTC; CDR3: CASSQDTGLSYEQYF
V: TRBV6-5; size: -; J: TRBJ2-7; D: TRBD1; DNA: TGTGCCAGCAGTTACGTGACAGGGGGGACCTACGAGCAGTACTTC; CDR3: CASSYVTGGTYEQYF
V: TRBV2; size: -; J: TRBJ2-3; D: TRBD2; DNA: TGTGCCAGCAGTTCGAGCGGGGGGATGGCAGATACGCAGTATTTT; CDR3: CASSSSGGMADTQYF
V: TRBV6-6; size: -; J: TRBJ2-3; D: TRBD1; DNA: TGTGCCAGCAGTCTGGCGACAGGGAGTACGCAGTATTTT; CDR3: CASSLATGSTQYF
V: TRBV9; size: -; J: TRBJ2-1; D: TRBD2; DNA: TGTGCCAGCAGCGAGGGGACTAGCGGGCCCCGACTCCAGGGCAATGAGCAGTTCTTC; CDR3: CASSEGTSGPRLQGNEQFF
V: TRBV19; size: -; J: TRBJ2-1; D: -; DNA: TGTGCCAGTAGGGGGGGACAGTCGTCCTACAATGAGCAGTTCTTC; CDR3: CASRGGQSSYNEQFF
V: TRBV19; size: -; J: TRBJ2-5; D: -; DNA: TGTGCCAGTAGTGAGGACTTTAAAGAGACCCAGTACTTC; CDR3: CASSEDFKETQYF
V: TRBV7-2; size: -; J: TRBJ2-7; D: TRBD2; DNA: TGTGCCAGCAGCTGGGACTACTCTTGGGAGCAGTACTTC; CDR3: CASSWDYSWEQYF
V: TRBV28; size: -; J: TRBJ2-5; D: -; DNA: TGTGCCAGCAGTCACCTCTCCCTAGTGGACTATCGAATGATGTACCAAGAGACCCAGTACTTC; CDR3: CASSHLSLVDYRMMYQETQYF
V: TRBV7-3; size: -; J: TRBJ2-1; D: TRBD2; DNA: TGTGCCAGCAGCGCCCCGGGGGGGGTGGGCCGCAATGAGCAGTTCTTC; CDR3: CASSAPGGVGRNEQFF
V: TRBV27; size: -; J: TRBJ2-3; D: -; DNA: TGTGCCAGCAGTTTTTTCAGGGCATCAGATACGCAGTATTTT; CDR3: CASSFFRASDTQYF
V: TRBV28; size: -; J: TRBJ2-3; D: TRBD2; DNA: TGTGCCAGCATAAGATCTAGCGGGAGAGGAGATACGCAGTATTTT; CDR3: CASIRSSGRGDTQYF
V: TRBV7-3; size: -; J: TRBJ2-2; D: TRBD2; DNA: TGTGCCAGCAGCATTAAGCCGAGCGGGAGGGCCGGGACCGGGGAGCTGTTTTTT; CDR3: CASSIKPSGRAGTGELFF
V: TRBV28; size: -; J: TRBJ2-1; D: -; DNA: TGTGCCAGCAGTCCCCATAGCGGAGCCAATGAGCAGTTCTTC; CDR3: CASSPHSGANEQFF
V: TRBV7-2; size: -; J: TRBJ2-2; D: -; DNA: TGTGCCAGCAGCTTTAAGGGTGGGGCCGGGGAGCTGTTTTTT; CDR3: CASSFKGGAGELFF
V: TRBV30; size: -; J: TRBJ1-4; D: TRBD1; DNA: TGTGCCTGGAGCCGGGACAGGGAAGTTGGTGAAAAACTGTTTTTT; CDR3: CAWSRDREVGEKLFF
V: TRBV5-1; size: -; J: TRBJ1-1; D: -; DNA: TGCGCCAGCAGCTTGGAGGGTGGGAGGACTGAAGCTTTCTTT; CDR3: CASSLEGGRTEAFF
V: TRBV7-9; size: few; J: TRBJ1-5; D: -; DNA: TGTGCCAGCACCCACGGGGGTCCCGGCAATCAGCCCCAGCATTTT; CDR3: CASTHGGPGNQPQHF
V: TRBV10-2; size: -; J: TRBJ2-3; D: -; DNA: TGCGCCAGCAGAAAGAATCGCACGCAGTATTTT; CDR3: CASRKNRTQYF
V: TRBV2; size: -; J: TRBJ2-1; D: -; DNA: TGTGCCAGCAGTGAAAGTCCCCGGAGGGGGACTACCTACAATGAGCAGTTCTTC; CDR3: CASSESPRRGTTYNEQFF
V: TRBV5-1; size: -; J: TRBJ2-1; D: TRBD1; DNA: TGCGCCAGCAGCTTGGACGGACAGGGGGCATATGAGCAGTTCTTC; CDR3: CASSLDGQGAYEQFF
V: TRBV6-1; size: -; J: TRBJ1-2; D: TRBD1; DNA: TGTGCCAGCAGTAGCGGACAGGCAACCTATGGCTACACCTTC; CDR3: CASSSGQATYGYTF
V: TRBV23-1; size: -; J: TRBJ2-2; D: TRBD1; DNA: TGCGCCAGCAGTTACAGGGGGCCCCCGACCGGGGAGCTGTTTTTT; CDR3: CASSYRGPPTGELFF
V: TRBV10-3; size: -; J: TRBJ1-4; D: -; DNA: TGTGCCATCAGTGACGGGTCAACTAATGAAAAACTGTTTTTT; CDR3: CAISDGSTNEKLFF
V: TRBV6-5; size: once; J: TRBJ1-1; D: -; DNA: TGTGCCAGCAGTTACTTGACACTCGGGGACACTGAAGCTTTCTTT; CDR3: CASSYLTLGDTEAFF
V: TRBV19; size: -; J: TRBJ1-2; D: -; DNA: TGTGCCAGTAGTGGCCAGGGGTGGGCTAACTATGGCTACACCTTC; CDR3: CASSGQGWANYGYTF
V: TRBV4-1; size: -; J: TRBJ1-1; D: TRBD1; DNA: TGCGCCAGCAGCCAGGGACAGGGGGCAGTGAGGGGAATGAACACTGAAGCTTTCTTT; CDR3: CASSQGQGAVRGMNTEAFF
V: TRBV5-1; size: -; J: TRBJ2-2; D: TRBD2; DNA: TGCGCCAGCAGCAGTACAGCGGGACTCTCTACCGGGGAGCTGTTTTTT; CDR3: CASSSTAGLSTGELFF
V: TRBV2; size: once; J: TRBJ1-5; D: -; DNA: TGTGCCAGCAGGGTACAAGGGCAGCCCCAGCATTTT; CDR3: CASRVQGQPQHF
V: TRBV2; size: -; J: TRBJ1-2; D: -; DNA: TGTGCCAGCAGTGAAGCGTTTAACAACTATGGCTACACCTTC; CDR3: CASSEAFNNYGYTF
V: TRBV6-5; size: -; J: TRBJ2-1; D: TRBD1; DNA: TGTGCCAGCAGTTTCCGGGACAGGGACAATGAGCAGTTCTTC; CDR3: CASSFRDRDNEQFF
V: TRBV30; size: -; J: TRBJ2-1; D: TRBD2; DNA: TGTGCCTGGAGTGCCCTCTCGCGGGGGGCCCCAATCTTC; CDR3: CAWSALSRGAPIF
V: TRBV5-5; size: -; J: TRBJ2-7; D: TRBD1; DNA: TGTGCCAGCAGCACTGGACAGGGGGGCGAGCAGTACTTC; CDR3: CASSTGQGGEQYF
V: TRBV5-1; size: -; J: TRBJ2-1; D: -; DNA: TGCGCCAGCAGCTTGGTGGTGCTGCCAGATGAGCAGTTCTTC; CDR3: CASSLVVLPDEQFF
V: TRBV7-7; size: -; J: TRBJ2-2; D: -; DNA: TGTGCCAGCAGCTTAGCCGGGCTGGGGACCGGGGAGCTGTTTTTT; CDR3: CASSLAGLGTGELFF
V: TRBV5-1; size: -; J: TRBJ2-7; D: -; DNA: TGCGCCAGCAGCTTGGGGGATGTGGGACCCAAGTTCTTCTCCTACGAGCAGTACTTC; CDR3: CASSLGDVGPKFFSYEQYF
V: TRBV10-3; size: once; J: TRBJ2-2; D: TRBD2; DNA: TGTGCCATCAGTGAGTTTGGCGGGAGGGCCACCGGGGAGCTGTTTTTT; CDR3: CAISEFGGRATGELFF
V: TRBV20-1; size: -; J: TRBJ2-1; D: -; DNA: TGCAGTGCCCGTTGGGGGCCAACAGGGTTCTTC; CDR3: CSARWGPTGFF
V: TRBV30; size: -; J: TRBJ2-1; D: TRBD1; DNA: TGTGCCTGGAGTGTAAGGACAGGGGTATCCTTTAACGATGAGCAGTTCTTC; CDR3: CAWSVRTGVSFNDEQFF
V: TRBV19; size: -; J: TRBJ1-1; D: TRBD1; DNA: TGTGCCAGTTTCCCCTGGACAGGGGGTTTGGCTTTCTTT; CDR3: CASFPWTGGLAFF
V: TRBV2; size: -; J: TRBJ2-5; D: -; DNA: TGTGCCAGCATTAGCCCCACCACCCAGTACTTC; CDR3: CASISPTTQYF
V: TRBV6-1; size: once; J: TRBJ2-7; D: -; DNA: TGTGCCAGCAGCGAAGAGGCCGGATTCGCCTACGAGCAGTACTTC; CDR3: CASSEEAGFAYEQYF
V: TRBV6-1; size: -; J: TRBJ2-3; D: TRBD2; DNA: TGTGCCAGCAGTGAACTTCGGGCTAGCGGGGGAGGGGGTTTAAATACGCAGTATTTT; CDR3: CASSELRASGGGGLNTQYF
V: TRBV6-5; size: -; J: TRBJ1-6; D: -; DNA: TGTGCCAGCAGCGCTAAGAGGAATTCACCCCTCCACTTT; CDR3: CASSAKRNSPLHF
V: TRBV11-2; size: -; J: TRBJ2-3; D: TRBD1; DNA: TGTGCCAGCAGCTCCCGGACAGGCGGCCCTAGCACAGATACGCAGTATTTT; CDR3: CASSSRTGGPSTDTQYF
V: TRBV6-5; size: -; J: TRBJ1-1; D: TRBD1; DNA: TGTGCCAGCAGGGCAGACAGGGTGAACACTGAAGCTTTCTTT; CDR3: CASRADRVNTEAFF
V: TRBV7-9; size: once; J: TRBJ1-1; D: -; DNA: TGTGCCAGCAGCGCCCCACGGGAAGCTTTCTTT; CDR3: CASSAPREAFF
V: TRBV30; size: -; J: TRBJ1-2; D: -; DNA: TGTGCCTGGACCGAACCTCTGTATGGCTACACCTTC; CDR3: CAWTEPLYGYTF
V: TRBV7-2; size: -; J: TRBJ2-7; D: -; DNA: TGTGCCAGCAGCTTGGCGGAGGGTCCCTACGAGCAGTACTTC; CDR3: CASSLAEGPYEQYF
V: TRBV5-4; size: -; J: TRBJ2-5; D: TRBD2; DNA: TGTGCCAGCAGCCCGGGCGGACTAGCGGGGGAAGAGACCCAGTACTTC; CDR3: CASSPGGLAGEETQYF
V: TRBV7-9; size: -; J: TRBJ1-1; D: -; DNA: TGTGCCAGCAGCTTAGCGCGCGCTGAAGCTTTCTTT; CDR3: CASSLARAEAFF